The rows below give T cell receptor beta chains drawn from one sample of a study of T-cell memory formation after mild COVID-19. TCRdb reprocessed the 5' RACE reads via MiXCR and lists one record per CDR3 protein. The sample contains a few hundred thousand distinct CDR3 sequences, 15% to 20% of which appear only once. Sequenced: PBMCs or a T cell subset sorted from them (not recorded which). These receptors were obtained from a man younger than 30 who had mild COVID-19 (a few samples of this study predate the infection). Cell type and time point are not known. Each CDR3 is given with its conserved first and last residue. The D gene is left open where the match is weak. Where a row states a size, it is once, few, many or the class of an expanded clone; other rows omit it.

- TRBJ1-1 TRBV4-1 few TGCGCCAGCAGCCAAGATCCTTCGACAACGAACACTGAAGCTTTCTTT CASSQDPSTTNTEAFF
- TRBJ2-7 TRBV11-2 few TGTGCCAGCAGCCCGGACAACTACGAGCAGTACTTC CASSPDNYEQYF
- TRBJ2-3 TRBV7-9 many TGTGCCAGCAGGACCCCGGGGATCACAGATACGCAGTATTTT CASRTPGITDTQYF
- TRBJ2-3 TRBV12-3/TRBV12-4 - - CASSLEKAQYF
- TRBJ1-1 TRBV5-1 few TGCGCCAGCAGTCTGACACCGATGAACACTGAAGCTTTCTTT CASSLTPMNTEAFF
- TRBJ2-2 TRBV28 - TGTGCCAGCAGCTTTCGACGGATCACCGGGGAGCTGTTTTTT CASSFRRITGELFF
- TRBJ1-2 TRBV4-2 few TGTGCCAGCAGCCGAAGAGATAACTATGGCTACACCTTC CASSRRDNYGYTF
- TRBJ1-6 TRBV7-3 - TGTGCCAGCAGCTTAAATGGGGGAAATTCACCCCTCCACTTT CASSLNGGNSPLHF
- TRBJ2-3 TRBV9 - TGTGCCAGCAGCGTAGCCGGGGAAGACACGCAGTATTTT CASSVAGEDTQYF
TRBD1 TRBJ2-2 TRBV20-1 - TGCAGTGCGGTTGACCGACAGGGGCTCGGGGAGCTGTTTTTT CSAVDRQGLGELFF
- TRBJ1-5 TRBV18 few TGTGCCAGCTCACCGGGGATACGCTATAGCAATCAGCCCCAGCATTTT CASSPGIRYSNQPQHF
- TRBJ1-4 TRBV20-1 few TGCAGTGCTAGGTCGACAGCCTATAATGAAAAACTGTTTTTT CSARSTAYNEKLFF
- TRBJ1-2 TRBV7-2 - TGTGCCAGCAGCCCCCCCGGCCACGGTCGATTGTATGGCTACACCTTC CASSPPGHGRLYGYTF
TRBD2 TRBJ2-3 TRBV7-2 - TGTGCCAGCATCCGTTTTCGGGGGGGCGGGACAGATACGCAGTATTTT CASIRFRGGGTDTQYF
TRBD2 TRBJ2-2 TRBV20-1 few TGCAGTGCTCTAGCGGGGGGGAACGCCGGGGAGCTGTTTTTT CSALAGGNAGELFF
- TRBJ1-1 TRBV7-2 - TGTGCCAGCAGCTTAAGTGTTTCGGGGACTGAAGCTTTCTTT CASSLSVSGTEAFF
TRBD2 TRBJ2-5 TRBV7-9 - TGTGCCAGCAGCACCGTACTAGCGGGGGGAGAGACCCAGTACTTC CASSTVLAGGETQYF
- TRBJ2-5 TRBV9 - TGTGCCAGCACGCGGGGCGGGACGAACCAAGAGACCCAGTACTTC CASTRGGTNQETQYF
TRBD2 TRBJ2-1 TRBV7-2 - TGTGCCAGCAGCAAGACTAGCGGGGGGGCCATTGAGCAGTTCTTC CASSKTSGGAIEQFF
- TRBJ1-1 TRBV10-3 - TGTGCCATCAGGGGGCAGAGAAACACTGAAGCTTTCTTT CAIRGQRNTEAFF
- TRBJ2-4 TRBV9 few TGTGCCAGCAGCGTAGAAGGGTATCGGACCAAAAACATTCAGTACTTC CASSVEGYRTKNIQYF
- TRBJ1-2 TRBV6-1 - TGTGCCAGCAGTGCGGGCGGACAGCACCCTATGTATCCGCCCGGGGGCTACACCTTC CASSAGGQHPMYPPGGYTF
TRBD1 TRBJ2-7 TRBV4-2 few TGTGCCAGCAGCTCCGACAGGGGCTACGAGCAGTACTTC CASSSDRGYEQYF
- TRBJ2-7 TRBV14 - TGTGCCAGCAGCCAAGGCAGGGGCCGTACCTACGAGCAGTACTTC CASSQGRGRTYEQYF
- TRBJ2-3 TRBV12-3/TRBV12-4 few TGTGCCAGCAGTTTCTCAGGGGGGGCTGGGGATACGCAGTATTTT CASSFSGGAGDTQYF
- TRBJ2-3 TRBV30 few TGTGCCTGGAGTGTACGGCGGGGACGCACAGATACGCAGTATTTT CAWSVRRGRTDTQYF
TRBD1 TRBJ2-5 TRBV12-5 many TGTGCTAGTGGTTCGTCCCGGGACAGGCTGGGATCCGAGACCCAGTACTTC CASGSSRDRLGSETQYF
- TRBJ2-6 TRBV4-1 - TGCGCCAGCAGCTACCGACTCTCTGGGGCCAACGTCCTGACTTTC CASSYRLSGANVLTF
- TRBJ2-2 TRBV5-1 - TGCGCCAGCAGCTTAAGACAGGAGAAAGACACCGGGGAGCTGTTTTTT CASSLRQEKDTGELFF
- TRBJ2-5 TRBV2 many TGTGCCAGCAGTGAAGCCGGCAGGATGCACCAAGAGACCCAGTACTTC CASSEAGRMHQETQYF
- TRBJ2-7 TRBV27 few TGTGCCAGCAGTTTATTTCCAGGCTCCTACGAGCAGTACTTC CASSLFPGSYEQYF
- TRBJ2-2 TRBV20-1 - TGCAGTGCCCGGGGCCCGAACACCGGGGAGCTGTTTTTT CSARGPNTGELFF
TRBD1 TRBJ2-2 TRBV5-1 many TGCGCCAGCAGCTTCGGACAGGGGATCACCGGGGAGCTGTTTTTT CASSFGQGITGELFF
- TRBJ2-7 TRBV27 few TGTGCCAGCAGCCAAAGGGGACACGGAGGCTACGAGCAGTACTTC CASSQRGHGGYEQYF
TRBD2 TRBJ2-3 TRBV7-3 - TGTGCCAGCAGCTTTCAGCGGGGGAGCACAGATACGCAGTATTTT CASSFQRGSTDTQYF
- TRBJ2-7 TRBV4-2 few TGTGCCAGCAGCCCGGGACACAACTCCTACGAGCAGTACTTC CASSPGHNSYEQYF
- TRBJ2-5 TRBV6-5 few TGTGCCAGCAGTTCAATGGGCGAGGGAGAAGAGACCCAGTACTTC CASSSMGEGEETQYF
TRBD1 TRBJ2-7 TRBV12-3/TRBV12-4 - TGTGCCAGCAGTACGGGACAGTCCTTGTACGAGCAGTACTTC CASSTGQSLYEQYF
TRBD2 TRBJ2-3 TRBV19 few TGTGCCAGTAGGAGAGCGGGGGAGACAGATACGCAGTATTTT CASRRAGETDTQYF
TRBD1 TRBJ1-5 TRBV19 - TGTGCCAGCCAGGCCCCCCCGGACAGGTTTAATCAGCCCCAGCATTTT CASQAPPDRFNQPQHF
- TRBJ2-7 TRBV10-3 few TGTGCCATCAGCCTGACAGGCTACGAGCAGTACTTC CAISLTGYEQYF
TRBD1 TRBJ2-2 TRBV7-3 - TGTGCCAGCAGCATGACAGGGTCGAACACCGGGGAGCTGTTTTTT CASSMTGSNTGELFF
- TRBJ1-1 TRBV5-1 many TGCGCCAGCAGCTTGGCTATAGGGGCGAACACTGAAGCTTTCTTT CASSLAIGANTEAFF
TRBD2 TRBJ2-3 TRBV12-3/TRBV12-4 few TGTGCCAGCAGACCGGGACTAGCGGGGCCGAGCACAGATACGCAGTATTTT CASRPGLAGPSTDTQYF
- TRBJ2-3 TRBV14 few TGTGCCAGCAGCCCGCCCCCGGAGCGACCCACAGATACGCAGTATTTT CASSPPPERPTDTQYF
- TRBJ2-1 TRBV18 - TGTGCCAGCTCACCACCTTCTCTACTGGGTGAGCAGTTCTTC CASSPPSLLGEQFF
- TRBJ1-4 TRBV20-1 - TGCAGTGCTAGTTCCGAAGGGGGAAGACAAAAAAAACTGTTTTTT CSASSEGGRQKKLFF
- TRBJ2-4 TRBV20-1 few TGCAGTGCTGGGGGACCGTTAAAAAACATTCAGTACTTC CSAGGPLKNIQYF
TRBD1 TRBJ2-1 TRBV6-5 few TGTGCCAGCAGTTACCAGGGGGACTCCTACAATGAGCAGTTCTTC CASSYQGDSYNEQFF
TRBD2 TRBJ2-3 TRBV6-5 - TGTGCCAGCAGTTACTCCTTGGGGGGGTGGTCCGGCACAGATACGCAGTATTTT CASSYSLGGWSGTDTQYF
- TRBJ2-2 TRBV2 - TGTGCCAGCTCGACTGGAGTCGGGGAGCTGTTTTTT CASSTGVGELFF